The 17 T cell receptor beta chains below all came from one sample that was sequenced in a study of CD8 T cells in Susac syndrome. An amount of RNA that ranged from roughly 0.5 to 1 ug was reverse transcribed with random hexamers. One entry per CDR3 protein results from TCRdb running MiXCR on the immunoSEQ multiplex PCR reads. The sample has around 200,000 distinct CDR3 sequences; roughly 94% are singletons. Sequenced: CD4+ T cells from PBMCs. These receptors all come from a human donor with Susac syndrome.

In nucleotides, the CDR3 is TGTGCCAGCAGCTTAGCGATTTCCGATGAGCAGTACTTC. Residues: CASSLAISDEQYF. This chain connects TRBV7-6 to TRBJ2-7, with no clear D. Trimming left V 0 bases short and J 7 bases short, with 10 bases between. The CDR3 has 13 amino acids. CDR1 is SGHVS, CDR2 FNYEAQ, per germline.

The genes are TRBV9 and TRBJ1-4; D is possibly TRBD1 (6 bases). Trimming removed 3 bases from V and 4 bases from J, with 13 bases in between. The CDR3 extends over 15 amino acids. CDR1 SGDLS and CDR2 YYNGEE come from the germline V gene. CDR3 loop: CASSAGAGSNEKLFF. The CDR3 DNA follows: TGTGCCAGCAGCGCGGGGGCCGGGAGTAATGAAAAACTGTTTTTT.

The V and J genes are TRBV10-3 and TRBJ2-1, with a tentative D call TRBD1 (7 bases). Trimming cost V 3 bases and J 6 bases, with 12 bases left between them. The germline V gene has CDR1 ENHRY and CDR2 SYGVKD. The CDR3 is made up of 14 amino acids. The DNA of the CDR3 is TGTGCCATCAGTGATCAGGGGGGTTTCAATGAGCAGTTCTTC. Translation: CAISDQGGFNEQFF.

This sequence joins TRBV19 and TRBJ1-5; D is undetermined. V lost 7 bases, J lost 7 bases, and 14 bases lay in between. Looked up from germline, CDR1 is LNHDA and CDR2 is SQIVND (reference sequence). The CDR3 totals 13 residues. This chain's CDR3 is CASTLSTWQPQHF. Written as DNA, the CDR3 is TGTGCCAGTACCCTTTCGACCTGGCAGCCCCAGCATTTT.

J is TRBJ2-7 and V is TRBV20-1; D uncertain. The V and J ends lost 0 bases and 5 bases respectively, with 11 bases between them. The CDR3 consists of 13 residues. The germline gives CDR1 DFQATT, CDR2 SNEGSKA (reference sequence). The DNA for the CDR3 is TGCAGTGCTAGAGATAGGTCCCACGACGAGCAGTACTTC. It codes for CSARDRSHDEQYF.

CDR3 loop: CASSQGSVGSNQPQHF. In nucleotides, the CDR3 is TGCGCCAGCAGCCAAGGCAGCGTGGGATCGAATCAGCCCCAGCATTTT. The gene calls are TRBV4-1 and TRBJ1-5, with D uncertain. The CDR3 totals 16 residues. V was pared by 1 base and J by 4 bases, with 14 bases between. The V gene's germline CDR1 is MGHRA and CDR2 YSYEKL.

The chain links TRBV20-1 to TRBJ2-2, with TRBD1 matching over 10 bases. Germline V gives CDR1 DFQATT, CDR2 SNEGSKA (reference sequence). The J segment lost 0 bases and the V segment lost 3 bases, leaving 10 bases of the junction unmatched. This CDR3 contains 18 residues. The CDR3 spells CSASSSTGGSANTGELFF. CDR3 DNA sequence: TGCAGTGCTAGTAGTTCGACAGGGGGCAGCGCGAACACCGGGGAGCTGTTTTTT.

The J gene is TRBJ1-3, the V gene TRBV9, with D hard to call. Deletions cut 3 bases from V and 4 bases from J, with 11 bases between. The CDR3 loop spans 14 amino acids. Germline CDR1 reads SGDLS; CDR2 reads YYNGEE. The CDR3 DNA reads TGTGCCAGCAGCGCTAGGGCCGAGGGAAACACCATATATTTT. Protein: CASSARAEGNTIYF.

The CDR3, as DNA: TGCGCCAGCAGCCGAATGGGGAGACAGACTAAACCGAACACCGGGGAGCTGTTTTTT. It yields the protein CASSRMGRQTKPNTGELFF. V is TRBV4-1 and J is TRBJ2-2, with D tentatively TRBD1 or TRBD2 (5 bases each). CDR3 length equals 19 residues. V lost 4 bases and J 0 bases, leaving 21 bases between the germline ends. The germline CDR1 and CDR2 sequences are MGHRA and YSYEKL.

The rearrangement uses TRBV2 and TRBJ2-5; D not certain. Trimming took off 8 bases at V and 1 base at J, with 11 bases between the two ends. CDR3 size: 13 residues. Germline CDR1 is SNHLY and CDR2 is FYNNEI. In nucleotides, the CDR3 is TGTGCCAGCTTTGGGAACAGCCAAGAGACCCAGTACTTC. Amino acid sequence: CASFGNSQETQYF.

The chain joins TRBV5-1 to TRBJ2-5; perhaps D is TRBD1 or TRBD2 (5 bases each). The CDR3 runs to 16 residues. Trimming shortened V by 6 bases and J by 1 base, and 19 bases separated the two germline ends. CDR1 is SGHRS and CDR2 is YFSETQ in the germline V gene. The CDR3 reads CASTKTGTATQETQYF. The CDR3 bases are TGCGCCAGCACCAAAACTGGGACCGCCACCCAAGAGACCCAGTACTTC.

In DNA, the CDR3 is TGTGCCACCAGCCGCAGAGGAGGGCCTGGAAACACCATATATTTT. It translates to CATSRRGGPGNTIYF. V usage is TRBV15 and J usage is TRBJ1-3; D is uncertain. Germline-derived CDR1 and CDR2 are LNHNV and YYDKDF (reference sequence). This CDR3 has 15 residues. V lost 5 bases and J 2 bases, leaving 13 bases between the germline ends.

The chain employs TRBV2 and TRBJ2-7; 7 bases are a match to TRBD2. Germline V CDR1 and CDR2: SNHLY, FYNNEI. The CDR3 length is 14 residues. The ends lost 5 bases at V and 5 bases at J; junction bases unmatched: 9. CDR3 amino acids: CASSPRAGRNEQYF. DNA for the CDR3: TGTGCCAGCAGTCCTAGAGCGGGGAGGAACGAGCAGTACTTC.

The CDR3 coding sequence is TGTGCCAGCAGCCGCACAGGGTTAAACATTCAGTACTTC. Its protein product is CASSRTGLNIQYF. This chain connects TRBV7-9 to TRBJ2-4; possibly TRBD1 for D (6 bases). Germline-derived CDR1 and CDR2 are SEHNR and FQNEAQ (reference sequence). The V end was cut by 5 bases, the J end by 6 bases, with 11 bases between. This CDR3 contains 13 residues.

This sequence joins TRBV10-3 and TRBJ1-6; D not certain. CDR3 length equals 13 residues. With 6 bases removed from V and 13 bases from J, the gap between germline ends came to 16 bases. Germline V CDR1 and CDR2: ENHRY, SYGVKD. The chain's CDR3 is CAISDPTNQPLHF. As DNA, the CDR3 is TGTGCCATCAGCGACCCGACAAACCAGCCCCTCCACTTT.

J is TRBJ2-2 and V is TRBV2; D is perhaps TRBD1 or TRBD2 (5 bases each). Germline V gene sequence: CDR1 SNHLY, CDR2 FYNNEI. V gave up 9 bases and J gave up 0 bases, with 11 bases separating them. The CDR3 has 14 amino acids. DNA for the CDR3: TGTGCCAGTCGGGGCTCCACGAACACCGGGGAGCTGTTTTTT. Amino acids: CASRGSTNTGELFF. Full variable domain (remainder filled in from reference TRBV2 and TRBJ2-2): EPEVTQTPSHQVTQMGQEVILRCVPISNHLYFYWYRQILGQKVEFLVSFYNNEISEKSEIFDDQFSVERPDGSNFTLKIRSTKLEDSAMYFCASRGSTNTGELFFGEGSRLTVL.

The rearrangement links TRBV28 to TRBJ2-7; TRBD2 agrees at 8 bases. In germline, CDR1 is MDHEN, CDR2 SYDVKM. This CDR3 comprises 14 residues. Trimming cost V 2 bases and J 4 bases; bases outside gene matches: 4. CDR3 sequence: CASSLGLAGYEQYF. The CDR3 DNA sequence: TGTGCCAGCAGTTTAGGGCTAGCGGGTTACGAGCAGTACTTC.